This T cell receptor beta chain was obtained from a study of blood T cell repertoires in COVID-19. Study details: Sample material is recorded as cDNA or gDNA derived from T cells, B-cell-depleted T cells, or PBMCs.

This CDR3 contains 15 residues. V lost 1 base and J 5 bases, leaving 14 bases between the germline ends. In germline, CDR1 is LGHDT, CDR2 YNNKEL (reference sequence). This table comes from immunoSEQ multiplex PCR, and its TCRdb copy is limited to in-frame clones, with some not included. This table holds around 370,000 clones, about nine tenths found once. Seattle researchers signed up patients amid active infection and tracked them longitudinally. The sample comprised peripheral blood. The TCR comes from a woman aged 70-85 years with COVID-19, enrolled during active disease. The gene calls are TRBV3-1 (or the pseudogene TRBV3-2) and TRBJ2-5; D is possibly TRBD2 (5 bases). DNA for the CDR3: TGTGCCAGCAGCCAAGCGGTTGGACTCCCGGAGACCCAGTACTTC. This sequence encodes CASSQAVGLPETQYF.